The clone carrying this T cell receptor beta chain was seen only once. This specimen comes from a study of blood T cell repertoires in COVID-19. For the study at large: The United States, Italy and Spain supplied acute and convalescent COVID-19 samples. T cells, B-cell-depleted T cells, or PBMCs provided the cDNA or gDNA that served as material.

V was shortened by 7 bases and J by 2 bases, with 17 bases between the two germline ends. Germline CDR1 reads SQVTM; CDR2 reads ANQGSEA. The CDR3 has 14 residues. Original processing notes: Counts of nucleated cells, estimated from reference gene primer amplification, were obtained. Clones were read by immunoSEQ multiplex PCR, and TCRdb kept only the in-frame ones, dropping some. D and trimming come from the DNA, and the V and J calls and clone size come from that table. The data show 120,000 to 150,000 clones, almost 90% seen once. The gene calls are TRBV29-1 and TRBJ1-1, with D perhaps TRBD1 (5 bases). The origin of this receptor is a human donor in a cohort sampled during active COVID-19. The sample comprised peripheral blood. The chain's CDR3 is CSAGHRWGNTEAFF. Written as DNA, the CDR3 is TGCAGCGCAGGACATCGTTGGGGTAACACTGAAGCTTTCTTT.